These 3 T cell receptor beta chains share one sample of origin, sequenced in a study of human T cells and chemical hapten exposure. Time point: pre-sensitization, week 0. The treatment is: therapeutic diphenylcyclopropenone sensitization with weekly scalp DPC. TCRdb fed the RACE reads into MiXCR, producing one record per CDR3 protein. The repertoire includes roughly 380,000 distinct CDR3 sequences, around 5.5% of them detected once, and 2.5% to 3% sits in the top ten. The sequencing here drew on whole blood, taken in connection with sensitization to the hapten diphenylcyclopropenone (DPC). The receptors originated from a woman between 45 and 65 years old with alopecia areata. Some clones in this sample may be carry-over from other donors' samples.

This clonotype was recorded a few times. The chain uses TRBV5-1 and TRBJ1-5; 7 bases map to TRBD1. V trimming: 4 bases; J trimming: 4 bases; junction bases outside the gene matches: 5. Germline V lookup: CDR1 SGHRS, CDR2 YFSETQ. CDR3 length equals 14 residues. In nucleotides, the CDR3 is TGCGCCAGCAGCGATGGGACAGCGAATCAGCCCCAGCATTTT. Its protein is CASSDGTANQPQHF. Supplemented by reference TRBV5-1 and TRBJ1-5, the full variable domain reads KAGVTQTPRYLIKTRGQQVTLSCSPISGHRSVSWYQQTPGQGLQFLFEYFSETQRNKGNFPGRFSGRQFSNSRSEMNVSTLELGDSALYLCASSDGTANQPQHFGDGTRLSIL.

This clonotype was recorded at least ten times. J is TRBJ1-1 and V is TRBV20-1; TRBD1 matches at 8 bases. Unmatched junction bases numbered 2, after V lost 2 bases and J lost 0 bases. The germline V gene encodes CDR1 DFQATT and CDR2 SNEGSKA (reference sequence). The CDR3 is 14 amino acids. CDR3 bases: TGCAGTGCTAGACAGGGGGCAGTGAACACTGAAGCTTTCTTT. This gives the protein CSARQGAVNTEAFF.

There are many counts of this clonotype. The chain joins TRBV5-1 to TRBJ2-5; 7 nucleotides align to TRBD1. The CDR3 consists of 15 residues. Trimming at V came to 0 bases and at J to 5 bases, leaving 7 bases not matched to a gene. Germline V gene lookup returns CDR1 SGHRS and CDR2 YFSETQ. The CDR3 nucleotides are TGCGCCAGCAGCTTGGGCCCGAGACAGGGCGAGACCCAGTACTTC. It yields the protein CASSLGPRQGETQYF.